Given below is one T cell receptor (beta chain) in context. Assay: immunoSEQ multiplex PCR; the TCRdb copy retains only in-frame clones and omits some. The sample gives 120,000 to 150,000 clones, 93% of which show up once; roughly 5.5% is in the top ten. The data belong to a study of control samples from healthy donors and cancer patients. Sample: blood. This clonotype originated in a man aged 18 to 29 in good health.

CDR3 amino acids: CASIGAVRSTEAFF. The DNA for the CDR3 is TGTGCCAGCATTGGGGCCGTCCGGAGCACTGAAGCTTTCTTT. V gene TRBV6-5 combines with J gene TRBJ1-1, with D possibly being TRBD1 (5 bases). The CDR3 consists of 14 residues. The V end lost 7 bases, the J end lost 4 bases, and 16 bases lay between the germline ends. The V gene's germline CDR1 is MNHEY and CDR2 SVGAGI.